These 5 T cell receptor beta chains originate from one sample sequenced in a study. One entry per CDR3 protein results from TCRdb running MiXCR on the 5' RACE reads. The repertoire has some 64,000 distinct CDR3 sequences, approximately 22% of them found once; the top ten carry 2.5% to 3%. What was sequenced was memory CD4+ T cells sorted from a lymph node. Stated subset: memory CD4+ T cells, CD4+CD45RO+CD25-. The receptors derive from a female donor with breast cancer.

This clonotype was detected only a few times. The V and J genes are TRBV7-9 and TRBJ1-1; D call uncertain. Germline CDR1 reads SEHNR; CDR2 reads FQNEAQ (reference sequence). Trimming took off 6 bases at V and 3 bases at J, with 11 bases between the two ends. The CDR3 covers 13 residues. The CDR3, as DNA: TGTGCCAGCAGTTATGTCGGGGACACTGAAGCTTTCTTT. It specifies CASSYVGDTEAFF. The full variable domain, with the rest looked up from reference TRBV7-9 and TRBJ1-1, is DTGVSQNPRHKITKRGQNVTFRCDPISEHNRLYWYRQTLGQGPEFLTYFQNEAQLEKSRLLSDRFSAERPKGSFSTLEIQRTEQGDSAMYLCASSYVGDTEAFFGQGTRLTVV.

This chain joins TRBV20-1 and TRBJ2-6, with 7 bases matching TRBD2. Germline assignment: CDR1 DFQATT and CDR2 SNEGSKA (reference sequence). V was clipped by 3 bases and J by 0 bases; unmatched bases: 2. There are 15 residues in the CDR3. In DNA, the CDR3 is TGCAGTGCTAGCGGGGGGAGCTCTGGGGCCAACGTCCTGACTTTC. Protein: CSASGGSSGANVLTF.

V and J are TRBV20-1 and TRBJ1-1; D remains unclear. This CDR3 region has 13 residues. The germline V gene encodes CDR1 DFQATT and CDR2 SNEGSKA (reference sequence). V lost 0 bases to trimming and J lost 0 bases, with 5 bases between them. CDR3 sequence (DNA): TGCAGTGCTAGAGATCAGCTGAACACTGAAGCTTTCTTT. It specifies CSARDQLNTEAFF.

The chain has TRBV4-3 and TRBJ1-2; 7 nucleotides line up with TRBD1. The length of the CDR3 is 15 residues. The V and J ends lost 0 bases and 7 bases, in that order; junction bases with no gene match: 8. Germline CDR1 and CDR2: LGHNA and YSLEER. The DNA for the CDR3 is TGCGCCAGCAGCCAAGATGGAGGGGGCTCAGGTGGCTACACCTTC. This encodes CASSQDGGGSGGYTF.

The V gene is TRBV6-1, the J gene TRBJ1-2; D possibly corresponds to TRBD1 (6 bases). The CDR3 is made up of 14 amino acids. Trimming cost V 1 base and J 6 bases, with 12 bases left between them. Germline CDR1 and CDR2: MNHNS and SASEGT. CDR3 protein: CASSEVGGVDGYTF. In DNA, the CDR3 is TGTGCCAGCAGTGAAGTGGGGGGCGTCGATGGCTACACCTTC.